This TCR beta chain is drawn from a study of blood T cells in healthy people across ages. The table lists this clonotype with many counts. Through a sample-barcoded 5' primer and a J-beta primer mix, a second PCR was run for roughly 7 to 12 cycles. TCRdb recomputed calls from the 5' RACE reads with MiXCR, one row per CDR3 protein. There are 700,000 or so distinct CDR3 sequences in the sample; 20% to 25% occur only once, and around 22% lies in the top ten. The V and J ends lost 4 bases and 0 bases respectively, with 4 bases between them. Germline CDR1 KGHDR, CDR2 SFDVKD. This CDR3 region has 13 residues.

V is TRBV24-1 and J is TRBJ2-3; D ambiguous. The sample taken for sequencing was blood. This clonotype was obtained from a man in his sixties or seventies in good health. CDR3 DNA: TGTGCCACCAGTGACCAGAGCACAGATACGCAGTATTTT. The encoded protein is CATSDQSTDTQYF.